One sample yielded the 14 T cell receptor beta chains listed below, sequenced in a study of T cells after yellow fever vaccination. TCRdb recomputed calls from the 5' RACE reads with MiXCR, one row per CDR3 protein. The data show around 180,000 distinct CDR3 sequences, approximately 6.2% seen once. Material: CD4+ T cells sorted from PBMCs, obtained on the day of the first yellow fever vaccination. These receptors were obtained from a man aged 18 to 35 who received the YFV17D yellow fever vaccine.

This clonotype was counted ten times or more. This chain uses TRBV12-3 or TRBV12-4 with TRBJ2-2; D gene uncertain. The CDR3 extends over 12 amino acids. V was pared by 3 bases and J by 5 bases, with 4 bases between. The CDR3 reads CASSFRTGELFF. CDR3 sequence (DNA): TGTGCCAGCAGTTTTAGGACCGGGGAGCTGTTTTTT.

This clonotype has a count of ten or more. This sequence joins TRBV5-1 and TRBJ2-3, with D tentatively TRBD1 (6 bases). V lost 0 bases and J 4 bases, leaving 12 bases between the germline ends. The CDR3 totals 15 residues. Germline CDR1 and CDR2: SGHRS and YFSETQ. The CDR3 DNA is TGCGCCAGCAGCTTGGCCGCCAGGGGTGCAGATACGCAGTATTTT. Translating gives CASSLAARGADTQYF. The full variable domain, in which reference TRBV5-1 and TRBJ2-3 provide the parts outside the CDR3, is KAGVTQTPRYLIKTRGQQVTLSCSPISGHRSVSWYQQTPGQGLQFLFEYFSETQRNKGNFPGRFSGRQFSNSRSEMNVSTLELGDSALYLCASSLAARGADTQYFGPGTRLTVL.

This chain uses TRBV7-9 with TRBJ1-2; D not resolved. The V gene lost 5 bases and the J gene lost 5 bases, with 12 bases spanning the gap. Germline V lookup: CDR1 SEHNR, CDR2 FQNEAQ (reference sequence). This CDR3 region has 13 residues. CDR3 DNA: TGTGCCAGCAGCGCGGACCCTGGATATGGCTACACCTTC. Protein sequence: CASSADPGYGYTF.

This clonotype was seen only a few times. V is TRBV6-5 and J is TRBJ2-3, with D tentatively TRBD1 (5 bases). The germline CDR1 and CDR2 sequences are MNHEY and SVGAGI. The CDR3 runs to 16 residues. With 7 bases removed from V and 2 bases from J, the gap between germline ends came to 19 bases. CDR3 DNA: TGTGCCAGCAAATCAGGGCGGACCGGCAACACAGATACGCAGTATTTT. It codes for CASKSGRTGNTDTQYF.

This clonotype was seen at least ten times. This chain links TRBV18 with TRBJ1-1; D unresolved. The V and J ends lost 1 base and 6 bases respectively, with 9 bases between them. This CDR3 region has 13 residues. The germline V gene has CDR1 KGHSH and CDR2 LQKENI. DNA of the CDR3: TGTGCCAGCTCACCACGGCCCGGCCCTGAAGCTTTCTTT. It yields the protein CASSPRPGPEAFF.

The gene calls are TRBV11-1 and TRBJ2-5, with 8 bases aligning to TRBD2. Losses at the gene ends were 5 bases for V and 1 base for J; bases not matched to a gene: 6. This CDR3 region has 15 residues. Germline V lookup: CDR1 SGHAT, CDR2 FQDESV (reference sequence). In DNA, the CDR3 is TGTGCCAGCAGCCCGGGACTAGGGGGCCAAGAGACCCAGTACTTC. It yields the protein CASSPGLGGQETQYF.

A few counts support this clonotype. The chain joins TRBV6-4 to TRBJ2-3; D is possibly TRBD1 or TRBD2 (5 bases each). The V end lost 0 bases, the J end lost 4 bases, and 5 bases lay between the germline ends. The CDR3 loop spans 13 amino acids. Germline V gene data show CDR1 as MRHNA and CDR2 as SNTAGT. For the CDR3, the DNA is TGTGCCAGCAGTGACTCGGGGGCAGATACGCAGTATTTT. Amino acid sequence: CASSDSGADTQYF.

The chain is built from TRBV6-2 or TRBV6-3 and TRBJ2-7, with 9 positions matching TRBD2. V gave up 3 bases and J gave up 4 bases; unmatched junction bases: 7. This CDR3 has 15 amino acids. CDR1 is MNHEY, CDR2 SVGEGT, per germline. This CDR3 reads CASSYLLAGPYEQYF. CDR3 coding DNA: TGTGCCAGCAGTTATCTTCTAGCGGGACCTTACGAGCAGTACTTC.

This clonotype has a count of ten or more. The chain employs TRBV6-2 or TRBV6-3 and TRBJ1-1; 8 bases fit TRBD1. CDR1 is MNHEY and CDR2 is SVGEGT in the germline V gene. The CDR3 consists of 15 residues. With V trimmed by 6 bases and J by 3 bases, 9 bases remained unmatched. As DNA, the CDR3 is TGTGCCAGCAGACGATCAGGGGGCTCGGACACTGAAGCTTTCTTT. Protein: CASRRSGGSDTEAFF.

Ten or more counts support this clonotype. This chain joins TRBV5-4 and TRBJ2-2; 9 nucleotides line up with TRBD1. Looked up from germline, CDR1 is SGHNT and CDR2 is YYREEE (reference sequence). Losses at the gene ends were 1 base for V and 1 base for J; bases not matched to a gene: 11. The CDR3 has 19 residues. CDR3 protein: CASSLIGFSGQGNTGELFF. Here the CDR3 DNA reads TGTGCCAGCAGCTTGATAGGGTTTTCGGGACAGGGGAACACCGGGGAGCTGTTTTTT.

At least ten counts were recorded for this clonotype. This sequence joins TRBV28 and TRBJ2-2; D possibly corresponds to TRBD1 (5 bases). V lost 7 bases and J 7 bases, leaving 16 bases between the germline ends. The CDR3 spans 14 residues. The germline V gene encodes CDR1 MDHEN and CDR2 SYDVKM. CDR3 nucleotides: TGTGCCAGCACCCTCGGGCAGGGAAACGGGGAGCTGTTTTTT. Translated: CASTLGQGNGELFF. The variable domain in full, with the rest retrieved from reference TRBV28 and TRBJ2-2, is DVKVTQSSRYLVKRTGEKVFLECVQDMDHENMFWYRQDPGLGLRLIYFSYDVKMKEKGDIPEGYSVSREKKERFSLILESASTNQTSMYLCASTLGQGNGELFFGEGSRLTVL.

The gene calls are TRBV4-3 and TRBJ2-2; a possible D gene is TRBD1 (8 bases). Trimming took 1 base from V and 0 from J, leaving 15 bases between them. The V gene's germline CDR1 is LGHNA and CDR2 YSLEER. CDR3 size: 18 residues. CDR3 amino acids: CASSQVRTGRANTGELFF. For the CDR3, the DNA is TGCGCCAGCAGCCAAGTGAGGACAGGGAGGGCGAACACCGGGGAGCTGTTTTTT.

This clonotype was recorded at least ten times. The rearrangement links TRBV5-5 to TRBJ2-7, with 8 bases fitting TRBD1. Germline CDR1 reads SGHKS; CDR2 reads YYEKEE (reference sequence). Germline trimming cut 0 bases from V and 6 bases from J; bases unmatched to any gene: 5. This CDR3 contains 14 residues. CDR3 DNA: TGTGCCAGCAGCTTGGCCGACAGGGGCGGCGAGCAGTACGTC. Translation gives CASSLADRGGEQYV.

Regarding this clonotype: Given a much more abundant clone one base away, this may be a read error. The V gene is TRBV29-1, the J gene TRBJ2-3; TRBD1 might be the D (6 bases). With 7 bases removed from V and 2 bases from J, the gap between germline ends came to 13 bases. This CDR3 is built from 13 residues. Germline assignment: CDR1 SQVTM and CDR2 ANQGSEA. CDR3 bases: TGCAGCGCCCGGGACAAAATCACAGATACGCAGTATTTT. Translating it yields CSARDKITDTQYF.